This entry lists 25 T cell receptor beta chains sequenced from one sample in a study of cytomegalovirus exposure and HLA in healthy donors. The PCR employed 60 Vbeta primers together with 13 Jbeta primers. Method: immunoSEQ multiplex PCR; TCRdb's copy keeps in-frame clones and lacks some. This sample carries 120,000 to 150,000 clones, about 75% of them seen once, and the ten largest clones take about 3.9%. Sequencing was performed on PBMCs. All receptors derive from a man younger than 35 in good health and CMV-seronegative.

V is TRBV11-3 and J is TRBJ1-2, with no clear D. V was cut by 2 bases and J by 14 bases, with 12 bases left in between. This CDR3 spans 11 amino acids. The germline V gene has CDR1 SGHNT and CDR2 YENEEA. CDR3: CASSLRGSRTF. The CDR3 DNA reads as TGTGCCAGCAGCTTAAGAGGATCCAGAACCTTC.

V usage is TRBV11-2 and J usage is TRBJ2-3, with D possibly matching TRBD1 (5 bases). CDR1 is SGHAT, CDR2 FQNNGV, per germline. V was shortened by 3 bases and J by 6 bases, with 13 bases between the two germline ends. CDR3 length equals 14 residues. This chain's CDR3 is CASSLRRQQDTQYF. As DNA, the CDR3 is TGTGCCAGCAGCTTGAGGAGACAGCAGGATACGCAGTATTTT. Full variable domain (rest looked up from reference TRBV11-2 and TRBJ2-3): EAGVAQSPRYKIIEKRQSVAFWCNPISGHATLYWYQQILGQGPKLLIQFQNNGVVDDSQLPKDRFSAERLKGVDSTLKIQPAKLEDSAVYLCASSLRRQQDTQYFGPGTRLTVL.

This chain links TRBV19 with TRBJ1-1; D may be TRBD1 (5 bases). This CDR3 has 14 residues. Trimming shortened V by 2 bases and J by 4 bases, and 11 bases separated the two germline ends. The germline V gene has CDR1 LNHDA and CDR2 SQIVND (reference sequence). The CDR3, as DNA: TGTGCCAGTAGTATACAGGGAATAGTCACTGAAGCTTTCTTT. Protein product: CASSIQGIVTEAFF.

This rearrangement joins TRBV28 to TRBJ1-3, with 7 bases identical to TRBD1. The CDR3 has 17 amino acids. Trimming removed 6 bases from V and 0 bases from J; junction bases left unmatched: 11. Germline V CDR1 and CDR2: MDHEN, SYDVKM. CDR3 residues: CASRTPSTGSSGNTIYF. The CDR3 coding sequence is TGTGCCAGCAGGACACCCTCGACAGGGAGCTCTGGAAACACCATATATTTT.

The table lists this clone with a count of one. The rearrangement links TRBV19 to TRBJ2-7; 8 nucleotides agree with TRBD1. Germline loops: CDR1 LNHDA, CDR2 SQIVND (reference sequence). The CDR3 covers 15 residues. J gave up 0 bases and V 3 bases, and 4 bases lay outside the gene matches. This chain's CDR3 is CASSIGQGYSYEQYF. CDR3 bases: TGTGCCAGTAGTATCGGACAGGGATACTCCTACGAGCAGTACTTC.

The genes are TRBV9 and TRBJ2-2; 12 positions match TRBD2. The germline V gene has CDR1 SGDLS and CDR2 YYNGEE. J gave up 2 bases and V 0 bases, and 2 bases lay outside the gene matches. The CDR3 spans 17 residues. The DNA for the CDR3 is TGTGCCAGCAGCGTAGGACTAGCGGGGGCCAACACCGGGGAGCTGTTTTTT. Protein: CASSVGLAGANTGELFF.

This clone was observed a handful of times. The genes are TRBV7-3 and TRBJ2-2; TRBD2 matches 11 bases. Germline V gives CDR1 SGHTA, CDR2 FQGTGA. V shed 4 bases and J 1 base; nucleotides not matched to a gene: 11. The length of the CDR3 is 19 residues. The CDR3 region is CASSSFLGGTSGNTGELFF. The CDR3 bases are TGTGCCAGCAGCTCCTTTTTGGGGGGGACTAGCGGGAACACCGGGGAGCTGTTTTTT. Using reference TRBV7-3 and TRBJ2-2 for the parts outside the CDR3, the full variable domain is GAGVSQTPSNKVTEKGKYVELRCDPISGHTALYWYRQSLGQGPEFLIYFQGTGAADDSGLPNDRFFAVRPEGSVSTLKIQRTERGDSAVYLCASSSFLGGTSGNTGELFFGEGSRLTVL.

The CDR3 DNA is TGTGCCACCAGCAGAACGGACAGGGGTAATGAAAAACTGTTTTTT. It translates to CATSRTDRGNEKLFF. V gene TRBV15 combines with J gene TRBJ1-4; TRBD1 matches 9 bases. J lost 4 bases, V lost 2 bases, and 2 bases had no gene match. CDR3 length: 15 residues. Germline values: CDR1 LNHNV, CDR2 YYDKDF (reference sequence). Together with reference TRBV15 and TRBJ1-4, the CDR3 gives the full variable domain: DAMVIQNPRYQVTQFGKPVTLSCSQTLNHNVMYWYQQKSSQAPKLLFHYYDKDFNNEADTPDNFQSRRPNTSFCFLDIRSPGLGDTAMYLCATSRTDRGNEKLFFGSGTQLSVL.

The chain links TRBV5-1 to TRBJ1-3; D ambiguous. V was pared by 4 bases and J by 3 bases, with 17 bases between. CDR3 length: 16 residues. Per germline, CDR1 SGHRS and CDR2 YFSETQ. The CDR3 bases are TGCGCCAGCAGCAACAGATCCATCCATATTGGAAACACCATATATTTT. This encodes CASSNRSIHIGNTIYF.

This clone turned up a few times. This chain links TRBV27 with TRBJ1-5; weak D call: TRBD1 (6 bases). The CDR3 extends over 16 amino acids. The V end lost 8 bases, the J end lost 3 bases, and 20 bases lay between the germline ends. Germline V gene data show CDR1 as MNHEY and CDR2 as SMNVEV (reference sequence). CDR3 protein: CASPVVQGRDNQPQHF. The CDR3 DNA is TGTGCCAGCCCGGTAGTACAGGGTCGGGACAATCAGCCCCAGCATTTT.

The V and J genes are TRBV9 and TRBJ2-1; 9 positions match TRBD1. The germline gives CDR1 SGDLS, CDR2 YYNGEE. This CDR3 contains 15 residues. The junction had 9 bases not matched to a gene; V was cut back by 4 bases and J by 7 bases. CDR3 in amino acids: CASSFLSTGGNEQFF. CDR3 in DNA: TGTGCCAGCAGCTTCTTATCGACAGGGGGGAATGAGCAGTTCTTC.

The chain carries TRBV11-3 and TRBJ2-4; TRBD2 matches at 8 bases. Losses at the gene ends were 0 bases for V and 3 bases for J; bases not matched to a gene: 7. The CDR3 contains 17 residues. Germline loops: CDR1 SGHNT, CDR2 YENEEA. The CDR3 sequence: CASSLDRGGLFKNIQYF. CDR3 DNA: TGTGCCAGCAGCTTAGATCGGGGGGGCCTTTTCAAAAACATTCAGTACTTC.

The DNA for the CDR3 is TGTGCCAGCCGACCCGGGACAGGGCACACTGAAGCTTTCTTT. Protein sequence: CASRPGTGHTEAFF. The chain joins TRBV27 to TRBJ1-1; 9 bases agree with TRBD1. Germline assignment: CDR1 MNHEY and CDR2 SMNVEV (reference sequence). The CDR3 covers 14 residues. Germline trimming cut 8 bases from V and 3 bases from J; bases unmatched to any gene: 7.

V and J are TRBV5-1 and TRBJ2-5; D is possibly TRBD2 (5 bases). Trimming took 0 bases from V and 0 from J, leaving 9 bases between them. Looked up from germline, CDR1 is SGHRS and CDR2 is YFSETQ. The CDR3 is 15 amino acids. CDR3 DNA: TGCGCCAGCAGCTTGGCTTCGGACTACCAAGAGACCCAGTACTTC. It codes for CASSLASDYQETQYF.

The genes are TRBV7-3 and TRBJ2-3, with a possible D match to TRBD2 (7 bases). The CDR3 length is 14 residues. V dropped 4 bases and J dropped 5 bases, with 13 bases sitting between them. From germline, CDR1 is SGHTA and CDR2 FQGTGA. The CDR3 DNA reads TGTGCCAGCAGCTCCGGGGGGCGGGAAGATACGCAGTATTTT. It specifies CASSSGGREDTQYF.

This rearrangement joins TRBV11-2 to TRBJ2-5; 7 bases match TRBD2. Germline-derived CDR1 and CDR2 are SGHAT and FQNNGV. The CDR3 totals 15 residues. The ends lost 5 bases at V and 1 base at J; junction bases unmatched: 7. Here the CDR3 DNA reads TGTGCCAGCAGCCCAGCGGTAGCGGGCCAAGAGACCCAGTACTTC. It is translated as CASSPAVAGQETQYF.

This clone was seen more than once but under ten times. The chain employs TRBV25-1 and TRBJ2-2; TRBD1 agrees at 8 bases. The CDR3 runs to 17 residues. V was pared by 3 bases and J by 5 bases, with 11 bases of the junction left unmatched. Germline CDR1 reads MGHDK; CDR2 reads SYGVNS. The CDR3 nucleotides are TGTGCCAGCAGTGAGGTCGGGACAGGCAGGGGAACCGGGGAGCTGTTTTTT. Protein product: CASSEVGTGRGTGELFF.

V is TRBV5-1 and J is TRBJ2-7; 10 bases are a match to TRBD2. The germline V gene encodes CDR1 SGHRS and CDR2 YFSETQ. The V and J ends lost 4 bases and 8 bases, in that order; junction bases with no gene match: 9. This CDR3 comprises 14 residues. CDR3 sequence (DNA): TGCGCCAGCAGCGAACTAGCGGGAAACCCCCAGCAGTACTTC. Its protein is CASSELAGNPQQYF.

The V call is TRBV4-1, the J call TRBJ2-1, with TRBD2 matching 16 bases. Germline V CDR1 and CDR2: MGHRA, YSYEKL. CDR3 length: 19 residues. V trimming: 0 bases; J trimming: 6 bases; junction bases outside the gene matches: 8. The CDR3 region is CASSQDPGTSGGAGNEQFF. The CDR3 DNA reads TGCGCCAGCAGCCAAGATCCCGGGACTAGCGGGGGGGCGGGCAATGAGCAGTTCTTC.

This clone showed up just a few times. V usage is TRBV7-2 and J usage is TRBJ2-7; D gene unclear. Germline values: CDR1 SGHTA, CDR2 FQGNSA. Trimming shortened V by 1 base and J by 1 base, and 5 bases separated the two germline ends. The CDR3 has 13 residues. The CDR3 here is CASSLDSSYEQYF. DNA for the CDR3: TGTGCCAGCAGCTTAGACTCTTCCTACGAGCAGTACTTC.

CDR3 loop: CASSLGENYGYTF. In DNA, the CDR3 is TGCGCCAGCAGCTTGGGGGAGAACTATGGCTACACCTTC. The genes are TRBV5-1 and TRBJ1-2; D unresolved. Germline values: CDR1 SGHRS, CDR2 YFSETQ. With 0 bases removed from V and 2 bases from J, the gap between germline ends came to 5 bases. This CDR3 has 13 amino acids. The full variable domain, its missing parts supplied by reference TRBV5-1 and TRBJ1-2, is KAGVTQTPRYLIKTRGQQVTLSCSPISGHRSVSWYQQTPGQGLQFLFEYFSETQRNKGNFPGRFSGRQFSNSRSEMNVSTLELGDSALYLCASSLGENYGYTFGSGTRLTVV.

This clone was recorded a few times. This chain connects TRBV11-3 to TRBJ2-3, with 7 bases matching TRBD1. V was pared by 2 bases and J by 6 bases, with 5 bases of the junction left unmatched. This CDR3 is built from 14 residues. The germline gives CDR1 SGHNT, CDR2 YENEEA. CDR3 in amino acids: CASSLRQGGDTQYF. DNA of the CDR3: TGTGCCAGCAGCTTACGACAGGGCGGGGATACGCAGTATTTT.

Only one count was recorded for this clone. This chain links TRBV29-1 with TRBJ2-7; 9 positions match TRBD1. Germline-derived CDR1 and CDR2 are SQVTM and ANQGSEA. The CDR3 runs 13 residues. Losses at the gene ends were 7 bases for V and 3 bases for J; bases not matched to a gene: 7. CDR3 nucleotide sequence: TGCAGCGGAGGACAGGGGACCCTCTACGAGCAGTACTTC. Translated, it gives CSGGQGTLYEQYF.

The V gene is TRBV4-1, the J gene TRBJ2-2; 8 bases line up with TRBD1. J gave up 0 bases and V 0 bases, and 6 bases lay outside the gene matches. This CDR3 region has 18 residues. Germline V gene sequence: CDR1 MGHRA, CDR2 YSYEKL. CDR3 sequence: CASSQEGQVFANTGELFF. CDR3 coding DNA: TGCGCCAGCAGCCAAGAGGGACAGGTATTCGCGAACACCGGGGAGCTGTTTTTT.

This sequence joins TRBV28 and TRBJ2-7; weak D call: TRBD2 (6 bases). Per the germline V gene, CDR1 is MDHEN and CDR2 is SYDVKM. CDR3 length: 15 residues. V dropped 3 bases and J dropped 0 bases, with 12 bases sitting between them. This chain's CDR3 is CASSFRGSLSYEQYF. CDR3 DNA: TGTGCCAGCAGTTTTCGGGGGTCTCTCTCCTACGAGCAGTACTTC.